A selection of T cell receptor beta chains follows, all from one sample in a study of somatic mutations in cytotoxic T cells in rheumatoid arthritis. The table came from immunoSEQ multiplex PCR; TCRdb's copy has only in-frame clones and leaves some out. The table has 15,000 to 20,000 clones, over 75% seen once; the top ten hold 10%. Material for sequencing was CD8+ T cells sorted from blood. These receptors originate from a woman in her forties or fifties in good health. The CDR3 runs from the conserved cysteine through the conserved F or W. The D gene is left open where the match is weak. Where a row states a size, it is once, few, many or the class of an expanded clone; other rows omit it.

V gene	CDR3 length	D gene	J gene	clone size	CDR3 protein	CDR3 DNA
TRBV6-5	15	NA	TRBJ2-7	NA	CASSYGNSYTYEQYF	TGTGCCAGCAGTTACGGGAACAGCTATACCTACGAGCAGTACTTC
TRBV29-1	13	NA	TRBJ2-3	NA	CSVPSVSRQTQYF	TGCAGCGTTCCGAGCGTTAGTCGCCAGACGCAGTATTTT
TRBV4-1	14	NA	TRBJ2-1	NA	CASSIREPYNEQFF	TGCGCCAGCAGCATCAGGGAGCCCTACAATGAGCAGTTCTTC
TRBV5-3	16	NA	TRBJ1-2	few	CARSLGLGTADDGYTF	TGTGCCAGAAGCTTGGGGCTTGGGACGGCTGACGATGGCTACACCTTC
TRBV18	12	NA	TRBJ2-5	NA	CASSPQQETQYF	TGTGCCAGCTCACCGCAGCAAGAGACCCAGTACTTC
TRBV11-1	13	NA	TRBJ2-7	NA	CASTSGAYYEQYF	TGTGCCAGCACGAGCGGAGCTTACTACGAGCAGTACTTC
TRBV19	11	NA	TRBJ2-7	NA	CAKDESYEQYF	TGTGCCAAAGACGAGTCCTACGAGCAGTACTTC
TRBV7-3	16	NA	TRBJ1-6	NA	CASSLTGRANNSPLHF	TGTGCCAGCAGCCTCACAGGGAGGGCGAATAATTCACCCCTCCACTTT
TRBV6-5	14	TRBD1	TRBJ2-7	NA	CASSYSTGVHEQYF	TGTGCCAGCAGTTACTCTACAGGGGTCCACGAGCAGTACTTC
TRBV28	14	TRBD1	TRBJ2-7	few	CASSTGQSSYEQYF	TGTGCCAGCAGCACGGGACAGAGCTCCTACGAGCAGTACTTC
TRBV4-1	14	NA	TRBJ2-7	once	CASSQVWPSYEQYF	TGCGCCAGCAGCCAAGTCTGGCCTTCCTACGAGCAGTACTTC
TRBV4-1	11	NA	TRBJ1-1	few	CASSSGIGAFF	TGCGCCAGCAGTTCCGGCATTGGGGCTTTCTTT
TRBV18	14	NA	TRBJ2-5	few	CASSGQDYGETQYF	TGTGCCAGCTCAGGACAAGATTATGGAGAGACCCAGTACTTC
TRBV7-2	16	TRBD2	TRBJ2-1	NA	CASSLVGTSTNNEQFF	TGTGCCAGCAGCTTAGTCGGGACTAGCACCAACAATGAGCAGTTCTTC
TRBV7-8	16	NA	TRBJ1-1	NA	CASHSRDRAQESEAFF	TGTGCCAGCCACAGTAGGGATCGGGCGCAGGAGTCTGAAGCTTTCTTT
TRBV30	14	TRBD1	TRBJ2-7	NA	CAWTWGTGTYEQYF	TGTGCCTGGACTTGGGGGACAGGGACCTACGAGCAGTACTTC
TRBV6-6	13	NA	TRBJ1-2	NA	CASSYPGLGGYTF	TGTGCCAGCAGTTACCCAGGGCTAGGGGGCTACACCTTC
TRBV6-1	14	TRBD1	TRBJ2-7	NA	CASSRTGELYEQYF	TGTGCCAGCAGTCGGACAGGGGAATTGTACGAGCAGTACTTC
TRBV29-1	13	TRBD1	TRBJ1-2	NA	CSVRTGRDYGYTF	TGCAGCGTAAGGACAGGGCGAGACTATGGCTACACCTTC
TRBV6-6	13	NA	TRBJ2-7	NA	CASTFGAAGEQYF	TGTGCCAGCACCTTCGGTGCGGCTGGGGAGCAGTACTTC
TRBV27	13	NA	TRBJ1-2	NA	CASSLGVQGGYTF	TGTGCCAGCAGCCTAGGGGTTCAGGGTGGCTACACCTTC
TRBV13	18	TRBD2	TRBJ2-1	NA	CASSPGLAGGPNTRAQFF	TGTGCCAGCAGCCCAGGACTAGCGGGAGGGCCGAACACACGGGCACAGTTCTTC
TRBV14	15	NA	TRBJ1-2	NA	CATLQSPGKSGGYTF	TGTGCCACCCTCCAGAGCCCGGGCAAATCGGGTGGCTACACCTTC
TRBV30	12	NA	TRBJ1-1	NA	CAWSGGNTEAFF	TGTGCCTGGAGTGGTGGGAACACTGAAGCTTTCTTT
TRBV10-3	18	NA	TRBJ2-1	NA	CATKADLRLESSYNEQFF	TGTGCCACCAAGGCAGACTTACGGTTGGAGAGCTCCTACAATGAGCAGTTCTTC
TRBV9	13	NA	TRBJ2-2	NA	CASSVGTTGELFF	TGTGCCAGCAGCGTAGGAACGACCGGGGAGCTGTTTTTT
TRBV27	14	TRBD2	TRBJ2-7	NA	CASSTLAGAYEQYF	TGTGCCAGCAGTACACTAGCGGGAGCCTACGAGCAGTACTTC
TRBV7-7	16	NA	TRBJ2-1	NA	CASSCTMIGSYNEQFF	TGTGCCAGCAGTTGTACTATGATCGGTAGCTACAATGAGCAGTTCTTC
TRBV7-9	15	NA	TRBJ1-5	few	CASSYGTDSNQPQHF	TGTGCCAGCAGCTACGGGACCGATAGCAATCAGCCCCAGCATTTT
TRBV6-4	17	TRBD1	TRBJ1-5	NA	CASRFSGQDYSNQPQHF	TGTGCCAGCAGATTCTCGGGACAGGATTATAGCAATCAGCCCCAGCATTTT
TRBV28	13	TRBD1	TRBJ2-1	once	CASRDRGYNEQFF	TGTGCCAGCAGGGACAGGGGCTACAATGAGCAGTTCTTC
TRBV2	15	NA	TRBJ2-7	NA	CASSEALGGFYEQYF	TGTGCCAGCAGTGAAGCGCTAGGAGGGTTCTACGAGCAGTACTTC